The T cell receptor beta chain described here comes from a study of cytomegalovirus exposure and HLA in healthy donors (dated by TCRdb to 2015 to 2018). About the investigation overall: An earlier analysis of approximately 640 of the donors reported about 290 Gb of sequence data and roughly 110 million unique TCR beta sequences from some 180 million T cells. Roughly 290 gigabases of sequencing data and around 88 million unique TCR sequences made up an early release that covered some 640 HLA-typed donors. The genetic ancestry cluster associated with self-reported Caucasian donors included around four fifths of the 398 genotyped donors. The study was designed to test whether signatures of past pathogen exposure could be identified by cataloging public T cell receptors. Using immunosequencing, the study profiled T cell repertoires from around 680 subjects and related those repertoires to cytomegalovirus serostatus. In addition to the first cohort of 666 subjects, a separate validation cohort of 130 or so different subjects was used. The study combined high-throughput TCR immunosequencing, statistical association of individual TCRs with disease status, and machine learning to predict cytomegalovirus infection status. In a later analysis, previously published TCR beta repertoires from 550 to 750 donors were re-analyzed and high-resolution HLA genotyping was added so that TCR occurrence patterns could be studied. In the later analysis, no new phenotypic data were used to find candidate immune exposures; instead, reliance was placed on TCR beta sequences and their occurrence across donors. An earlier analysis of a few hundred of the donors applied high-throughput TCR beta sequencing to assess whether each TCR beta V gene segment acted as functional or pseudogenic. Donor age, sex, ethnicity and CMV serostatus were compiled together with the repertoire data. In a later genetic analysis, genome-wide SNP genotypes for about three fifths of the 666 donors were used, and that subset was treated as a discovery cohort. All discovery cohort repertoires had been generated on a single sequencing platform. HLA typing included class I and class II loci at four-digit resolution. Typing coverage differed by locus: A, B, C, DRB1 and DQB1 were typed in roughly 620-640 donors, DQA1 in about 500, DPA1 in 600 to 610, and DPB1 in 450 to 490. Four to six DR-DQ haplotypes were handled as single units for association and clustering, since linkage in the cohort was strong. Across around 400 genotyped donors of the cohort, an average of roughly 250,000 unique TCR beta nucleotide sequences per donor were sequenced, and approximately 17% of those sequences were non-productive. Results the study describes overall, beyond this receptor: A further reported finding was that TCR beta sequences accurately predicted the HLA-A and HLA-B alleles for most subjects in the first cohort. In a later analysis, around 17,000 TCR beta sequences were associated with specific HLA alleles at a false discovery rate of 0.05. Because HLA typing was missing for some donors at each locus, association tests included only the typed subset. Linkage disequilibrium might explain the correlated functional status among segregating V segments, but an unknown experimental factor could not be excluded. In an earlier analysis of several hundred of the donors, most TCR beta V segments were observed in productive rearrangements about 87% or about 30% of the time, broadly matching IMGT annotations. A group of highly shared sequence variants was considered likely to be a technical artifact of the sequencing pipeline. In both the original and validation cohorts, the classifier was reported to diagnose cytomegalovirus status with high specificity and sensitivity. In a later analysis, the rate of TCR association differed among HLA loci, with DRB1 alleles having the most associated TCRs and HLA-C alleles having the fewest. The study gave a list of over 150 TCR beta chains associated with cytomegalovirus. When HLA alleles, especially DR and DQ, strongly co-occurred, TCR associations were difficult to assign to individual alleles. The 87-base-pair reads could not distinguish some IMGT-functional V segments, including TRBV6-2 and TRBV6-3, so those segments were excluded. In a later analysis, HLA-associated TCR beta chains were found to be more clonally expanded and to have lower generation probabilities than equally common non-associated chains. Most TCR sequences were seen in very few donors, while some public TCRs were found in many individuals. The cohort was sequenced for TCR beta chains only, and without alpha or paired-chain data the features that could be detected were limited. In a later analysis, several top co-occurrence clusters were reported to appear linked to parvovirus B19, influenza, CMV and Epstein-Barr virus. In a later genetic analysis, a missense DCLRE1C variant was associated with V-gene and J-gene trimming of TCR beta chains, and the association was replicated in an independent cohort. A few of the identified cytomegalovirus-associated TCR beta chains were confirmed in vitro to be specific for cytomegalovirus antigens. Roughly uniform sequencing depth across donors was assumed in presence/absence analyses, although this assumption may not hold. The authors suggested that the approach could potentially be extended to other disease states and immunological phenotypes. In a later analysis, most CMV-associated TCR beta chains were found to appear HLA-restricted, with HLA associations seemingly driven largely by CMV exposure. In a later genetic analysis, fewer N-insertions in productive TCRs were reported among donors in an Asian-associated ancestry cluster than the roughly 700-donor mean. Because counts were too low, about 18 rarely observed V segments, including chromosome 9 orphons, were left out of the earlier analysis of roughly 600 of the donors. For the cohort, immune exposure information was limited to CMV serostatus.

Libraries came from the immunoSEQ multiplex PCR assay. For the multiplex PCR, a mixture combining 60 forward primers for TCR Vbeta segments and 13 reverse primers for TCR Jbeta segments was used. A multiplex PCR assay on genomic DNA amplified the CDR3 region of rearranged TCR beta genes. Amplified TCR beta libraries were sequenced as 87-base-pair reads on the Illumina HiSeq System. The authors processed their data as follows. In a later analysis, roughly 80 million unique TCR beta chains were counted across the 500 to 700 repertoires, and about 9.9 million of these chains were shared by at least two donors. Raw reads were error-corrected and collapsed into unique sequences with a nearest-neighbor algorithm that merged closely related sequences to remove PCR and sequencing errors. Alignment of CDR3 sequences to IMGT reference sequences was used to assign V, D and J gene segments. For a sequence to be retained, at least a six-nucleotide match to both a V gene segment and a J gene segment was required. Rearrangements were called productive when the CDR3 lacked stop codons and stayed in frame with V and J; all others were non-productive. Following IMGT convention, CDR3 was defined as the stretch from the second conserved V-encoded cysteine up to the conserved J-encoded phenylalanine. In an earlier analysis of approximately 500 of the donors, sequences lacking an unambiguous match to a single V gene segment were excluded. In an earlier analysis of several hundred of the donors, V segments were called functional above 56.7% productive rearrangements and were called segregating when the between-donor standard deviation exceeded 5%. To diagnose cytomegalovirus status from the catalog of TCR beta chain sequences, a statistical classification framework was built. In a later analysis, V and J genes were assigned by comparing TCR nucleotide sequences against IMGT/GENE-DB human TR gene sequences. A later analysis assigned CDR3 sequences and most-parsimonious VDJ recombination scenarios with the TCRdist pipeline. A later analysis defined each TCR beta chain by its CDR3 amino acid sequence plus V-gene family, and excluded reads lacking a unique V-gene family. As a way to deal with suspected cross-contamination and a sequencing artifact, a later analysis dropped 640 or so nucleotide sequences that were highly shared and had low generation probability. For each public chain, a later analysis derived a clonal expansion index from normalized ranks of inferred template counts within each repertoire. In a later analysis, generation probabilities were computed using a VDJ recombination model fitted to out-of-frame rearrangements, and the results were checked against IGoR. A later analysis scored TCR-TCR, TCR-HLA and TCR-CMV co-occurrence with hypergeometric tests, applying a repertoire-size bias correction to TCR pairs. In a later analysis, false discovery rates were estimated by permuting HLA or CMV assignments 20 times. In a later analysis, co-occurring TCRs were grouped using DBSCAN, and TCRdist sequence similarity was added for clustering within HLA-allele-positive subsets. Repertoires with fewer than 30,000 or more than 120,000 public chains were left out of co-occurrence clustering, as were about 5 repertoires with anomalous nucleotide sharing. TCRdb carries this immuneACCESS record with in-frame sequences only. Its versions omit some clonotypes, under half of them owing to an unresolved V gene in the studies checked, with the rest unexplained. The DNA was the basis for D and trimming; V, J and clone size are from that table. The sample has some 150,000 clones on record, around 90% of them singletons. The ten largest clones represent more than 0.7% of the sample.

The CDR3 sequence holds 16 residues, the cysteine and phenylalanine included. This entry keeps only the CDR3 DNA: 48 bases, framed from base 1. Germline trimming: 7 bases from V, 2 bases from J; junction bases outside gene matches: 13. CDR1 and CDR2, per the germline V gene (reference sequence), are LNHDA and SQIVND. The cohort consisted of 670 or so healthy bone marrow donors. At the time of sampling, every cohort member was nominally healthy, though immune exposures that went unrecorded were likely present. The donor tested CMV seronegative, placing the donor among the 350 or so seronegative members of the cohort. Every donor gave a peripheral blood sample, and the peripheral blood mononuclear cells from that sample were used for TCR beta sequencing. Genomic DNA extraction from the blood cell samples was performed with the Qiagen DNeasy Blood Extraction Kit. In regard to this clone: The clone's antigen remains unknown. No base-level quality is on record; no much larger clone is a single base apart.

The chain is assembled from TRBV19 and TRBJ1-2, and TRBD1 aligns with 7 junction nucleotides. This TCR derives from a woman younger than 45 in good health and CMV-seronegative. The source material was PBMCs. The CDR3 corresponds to CASKPDPGQYNYGYTF. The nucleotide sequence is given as TGTGCCAGTAAACCCGATCCGGGACAGTACAACTATGGCTACACCTTC.